This TCR beta chain is drawn from a study of shared clonotypes between healthy human individuals. Background on the study: The study drew on a couple of women and a few men aged 18 to 49 as donors. Study-wide results and caveats: Represented diversity (both genetic and exposure-history) was limited by the small number of donors.

About this clone itself: The antigen is unknown.

The ends were cut back, 5 bases at V and 7 bases at J, with 8 bases in the middle. The CDR3 totals 11 residues. Germline lookup yields CDR1 SNHLY and CDR2 FYNNEI. Several immunoSEQ 96-well plates shared each subset's DNA, each plate a replicate. The method was immunoSEQ multiplex PCR; TCRdb's version includes in-frame clones alone and lacks a portion of them. Of some 1.1 million clones listed, roughly 80% are singletons. The sequencing input was memory CD4+ T cells from PBMCs. Indicated subset: CD45RA-negative fraction. V usage is TRBV2 and J usage is TRBJ1-2; tentative D call: TRBD1 (5 bases). The TCR sequence derives from a man between 18 and 29 years old in good health. Some clones in this sample may be carry-over from other donors' samples. CDR3 amino acids: CASSWTLGYTF. As DNA, the CDR3 is TGTGCCAGCAGTTGGACACTTGGCTACACCTTC.